A single sample gave rise to the 17 T cell receptor beta chains below, sequenced in a study of OX40 agonist ivuxolimab in advanced cancers. Receptor amplification or capture employed the immunoSEQ multiplex PCR assay. The immuneACCESS repertoire file appears here via TCRdb, limited to in-frame rearrangements. These files lack a portion of the clones; in checked studies, under half of the deficit traces to unresolved V genes, and the cause of the others is not known. The table for this sample lists about 83,000 clones; about 90% of them were counted only once. The leading ten clones occupy almost 8.5% of the sample. The input for sequencing was CD4+ or CD8+ T cells sorted from blood, taken in a trial of the OX40 agonist ivuxolimab. The receptors shown here come from an adult with an advanced solid tumor such as melanoma, head and neck, liver or kidney cancer.

The chain links TRBV13 to TRBJ1-1; TRBD1 is a possible D gene (5 bases). Deletions cut 5 bases from V and 0 bases from J, with 10 bases between. CDR1 and CDR2 (germline): PRHDT, FYEKMQ (reference sequence). The CDR3 has 14 residues. CDR3 sequence reads: CASSGEQVNTEAFF. CDR3 coding DNA: TGTGCCAGCAGCGGGGAACAGGTGAACACTGAAGCTTTCTTT. Looking up the rest from reference TRBV13 and TRBJ1-1 gives the full variable domain: AAGVIQSPRHLIKEKRETATLKCYPIPRHDTVYWYQQGPGQDPQFLISFYEKMQSDKGSIPDRFSAQQFSDYHSELNMSSLELGDSALYFCASSGEQVNTEAFFGQGTRLTVV.

V and J are TRBV9 and TRBJ2-3; D gene ambiguous. The CDR3 covers 11 residues. Germline lookup yields CDR1 SGDLS and CDR2 YYNGEE. Trimming pared 4 bases from V and 9 bases from J, leaving 9 bases between. CDR3 in DNA: TGTGCCAGCAGCTCCACGACCACGCAGTATTTT. Encoded protein: CASSSTTTQYF.

This chain joins TRBV30 and TRBJ1-5; tentative D call: TRBD1 (5 bases). Germline V gene lookup returns CDR1 GTSNPN and CDR2 SVGIG (reference sequence). V lost 0 bases and J lost 4, with 25 bases in between. The CDR3 runs to 19 residues. The CDR3 sequence is CAWSVRWGPGVPSNQPQHF. The CDR3 DNA is TGTGCCTGGAGTGTACGGTGGGGACCCGGGGTCCCTAGTAATCAGCCCCAGCATTTT.

CDR3 sequence: CATTDLGETQYF. CDR3 bases: TGTGCCACTACAGATCTGGGGGAGACCCAGTACTTC. The chain has TRBV6-5 and TRBJ2-5; no definite D call. Germline CDR1 is MNHEY and CDR2 is SVGAGI. CDR3 length: 12 residues. Trimming took off 10 bases at V and 5 bases at J, with 14 bases between the two ends.

V usage is TRBV6-5 and J usage is TRBJ1-5, with TRBD1 matching over 9 bases. The length of the CDR3 is 15 residues. V shed 2 bases and J 3 bases; nucleotides not matched to a gene: 2. Germline lookup yields CDR1 MNHEY and CDR2 SVGAGI. DNA for the CDR3: TGTGCCAGCAGTTACGGGACAGGGATCAATCAGCCCCAGCATTTT. As protein: CASSYGTGINQPQHF.

This chain joins TRBV19 and TRBJ2-7, with 9 bases identical to TRBD1. From germline, CDR1 is LNHDA and CDR2 SQIVND (reference sequence). V trimming: 4 bases; J trimming: 5 bases; junction bases outside the gene matches: 6. The CDR3 is made up of 14 amino acids. The CDR3 coding sequence is TGTGCCAGTAGTACCCGGGACAGGGCCCACGAGCAGTACGTC. As protein: CASSTRDRAHEQYV.

The rearrangement joins TRBV4-3 to TRBJ1-5; 7 bases fit TRBD1. The V gene's germline CDR1 is LGHNA and CDR2 YSLEER. This CDR3 is built from 16 residues. The V gene end was trimmed by 4 bases and the J gene end by 5 bases; junction bases not matched to a gene: 11. The chain's CDR3 is CASSPDRTGLYQPQHF. CDR3 sequence (DNA): TGCGCCAGCAGCCCGGATCGGACAGGTCTTTATCAGCCCCAGCATTTT.

Written as DNA, the CDR3 is TGTGCCAGCAGTTTCGGAACAGGGAGCTCCTACGAGCAGTACTTC. As protein: CASSFGTGSSYEQYF. V is TRBV28 and J is TRBJ2-7, with a weak D call TRBD1 (6 bases). The CDR3 length is 15 residues. The V gene lost 3 bases and the J gene lost 0 bases, with 12 bases spanning the gap. The V gene's germline CDR1 is MDHEN and CDR2 SYDVKM. The variable domain in full, with the rest retrieved from reference TRBV28 and TRBJ2-7, is DVKVTQSSRYLVKRTGEKVFLECVQDMDHENMFWYRQDPGLGLRLIYFSYDVKMKEKGDIPEGYSVSREKKERFSLILESASTNQTSMYLCASSFGTGSSYEQYFGPGTRLTVT.

V is TRBV6-1 and J is TRBJ2-3; the D is unclear. Germline CDR1 and CDR2: MNHNS and SASEGT. V shed 0 bases and J shed 7 bases, with 17 bases lying between them. CDR3 length equals 16 residues. The CDR3 region is CASSEAREGLRHTQYF. In DNA, the CDR3 is TGTGCCAGCAGTGAAGCGAGAGAAGGGCTTAGACATACGCAGTATTTT.

The rearrangement uses TRBV30 and TRBJ2-2; D uncertain. Germline loops: CDR1 GTSNPN, CDR2 SVGIG (reference sequence). V was cut by 0 bases and J by 6 bases, with 5 bases left in between. The CDR3 spans 12 residues. The CDR3 nucleotides read TGTGCCTGGAGTGTCTTCCCCGGGGAGCTGTTTTTT. As protein: CAWSVFPGELFF.

This clone was seen only once. The chain joins TRBV6-5 to TRBJ2-7; 7 bases fit TRBD2. J lost 7 bases, V lost 6 bases, and 12 bases had no gene match. CDR3 length equals 14 residues. Germline CDR1 and CDR2: MNHEY and SVGAGI. The CDR3 DNA is TGTGCCAGCAGCCCCCAGGGAGGGGTAGAAGAGCAGTACTTC. The encoded protein is CASSPQGGVEEQYF.

This rearrangement joins TRBV15 to TRBJ1-1, with D maybe TRBD1 (6 bases). This CDR3 contains 13 residues. Trimming took off 3 bases at V and 5 bases at J, with 10 bases between the two ends. Germline CDR1 LNHNV, CDR2 YYDKDF (reference sequence). For the CDR3, the DNA is TGTGCCACCAGCAGCCAACAGGGAACTGAAGCTTTCTTT. Translation: CATSSQQGTEAFF.

V is TRBV5-1 and J is TRBJ2-7; unclear D gene. The CDR3 consists of 13 residues. V was pared by 0 bases and J by 2 bases, with 6 bases between. Germline CDR1 and CDR2: SGHRS and YFSETQ. The CDR3 DNA follows: TGCGCCAGCAGCTTGGGTCCCCCCTACGAGCAGTACTTC. It is translated as CASSLGPPYEQYF.

The gene calls are TRBV4-1 and TRBJ1-2, with a possible D match to TRBD1 (5 bases). Germline CDR1 is MGHRA and CDR2 is YSYEKL. Trimming pared 1 base from V and 3 bases from J, leaving 18 bases between. The CDR3 sequence is 17 residues long. This chain's CDR3 is CASSQGGFGPGDYGYTF. Here the CDR3 DNA reads TGCGCCAGCAGCCAAGGGGGTTTCGGGCCGGGGGACTATGGCTACACCTTC.

This sequence joins TRBV7-3 and TRBJ2-5; maybe TRBD2 (5 bases). The germline gives CDR1 SGHTA, CDR2 FQGTGA. This CDR3 comprises 15 residues. Trimming cost V 5 bases and J 1 base, with 14 bases left between them. The CDR3 DNA is TGTGCCAGCAGCCCGACCGTGGGAGTCCAAGAGACCCAGTACTTC. Translation gives CASSPTVGVQETQYF.

This sequence joins TRBV29-1 and TRBJ1-2; D may be TRBD1 (5 bases). Germline V CDR1 and CDR2: SQVTM, ANQGSEA. The length of the CDR3 is 13 residues. V was clipped by 4 bases and J by 4 bases, with 13 bases between them. The CDR3 loop is CSVAGAPVYGYTF. CDR3 in DNA: TGCAGCGTTGCCGGGGCGCCAGTCTATGGCTACACCTTC. Full variable domain (outside the CDR3, taken from reference TRBV29-1 and TRBJ1-2): SAVISQKPSRDICQRGTSLTIQCQVDSQVTMMFWYRQQPGQSLTLIATANQGSEATYESGFVIDKFPISRPNLTFSTLTVSNMSPEDSSIYLCSVAGAPVYGYTFGSGTRLTVV.

The V call is TRBV29-1, the J call TRBJ2-1; 8 positions agree with TRBD1. The V gene end was trimmed by 3 bases and the J gene end by 9 bases; junction bases not matched to a gene: 7. The CDR3 sequence is 13 residues long. Germline values: CDR1 SQVTM, CDR2 ANQGSEA. The CDR3 DNA is TGCAGCGTTGAGGTCCAGGGGGCTCCTGAGCAGTTCTTC. Translating it yields CSVEVQGAPEQFF.